Listed below are T cell receptor beta chains from one sample, sequenced in a study of cytomegalovirus exposure and HLA in healthy donors. Assay: immunoSEQ multiplex PCR; the TCRdb copy retains only in-frame clones and omits some. The specimen's table records 100,000 to 150,000 clones. The material sequenced was PBMCs. Receptor source: a man aged 40-50 years in good health and CMV-seronegative. Both conserved end residues are part of each CDR3. D genes are given only for firm matches.

TRBJ1-2 - TRBV30 CAWSRTGVLLTSF TGTGCCTGGAGTCGAACCGGGGTCCTCCTCACCAGCTTC
TRBJ2-7 - TRBV18 CASSQGTNSYEQYF TGTGCCAGCTCACAAGGGACAAACTCCTACGAGCAGTACTTC
TRBJ2-7 TRBD1 TRBV7-9 CASTFSRPGQGTYEQYF TGTGCCAGCACCTTTAGCCGCCCGGGACAGGGGACTTACGAGCAGTACTTC
TRBJ2-2 - TRBV7-7 CASSQETGTGELFF TGTGCTAGCAGCCAAGAGACGGGCACCGGGGAGCTGTTTTTT
TRBJ2-7 TRBD1 TRBV6-5 CASRRTGGHEQYF TGTGCCAGCAGGCGGACAGGGGGCCACGAGCAGTACTTC
TRBJ2-1 - TRBV5-4 CASSPAEGLSYNEQFF TGTGCCAGCAGCCCAGCGGAGGGCCTCTCCTACAATGAGCAGTTCTTC
TRBJ2-3 TRBD2 TRBV10-3 CAISEHPGLAGSTDTQYF TGTGCCATCAGTGAGCATCCTGGACTAGCGGGGTCCACAGATACGCAGTATTTT
TRBJ2-5 - TRBV11-2 CASSPQVVVETQYF TGTGCCAGCAGCCCGCAGGTAGTAGTGGAGACCCAGTACTTC
TRBJ2-7 TRBD1 TRBV28 CASRGGLQGEEQYF TGTGCCAGCAGGGGCGGTTTACAGGGGGAAGAGCAGTACTTC
TRBJ2-7 - TRBV12-1 CASSLRTSGRNPKYF TGTGCCAGCAGCCTTAGGACTAGCGGGAGGAACCCTAAGTACTTC
TRBJ2-2 TRBD2 TRBV7-9 CASSLRGTREGSNTGELFF TGTGCCAGCAGCTTAAGAGGGACTAGGGAGGGGTCGAACACCGGGGAGCTGTTTTTT
TRBJ1-5 - TRBV6-1 CASSVNWSSNQPQHF TGTGCCAGCAGTGTCAATTGGAGCAGCAATCAGCCCCAGCATTTT
TRBJ2-1 TRBD1 TRBV5-4 CASSFNRGYEQFF TGTGCCAGCAGCTTTAACAGGGGTTATGAGCAGTTCTTC
TRBJ1-2 - TRBV6-6 CASSDTGNGYTF TGTGCCAGCAGTGATACAGGGAATGGCTACACCTTC
TRBJ2-3 TRBD2 TRBV4-1 CASSTYSGSTDTQYF TGCGCCAGCAGCACCTATAGCGGGAGCACAGATACGCAGTATTTT
TRBJ2-1 TRBD1 TRBV19 CASSRTDRVNNEQFF TGTGCCAGTAGCCGAACCGACAGGGTCAACAATGAGCAGTTCTTC
TRBJ2-1 TRBD2 TRBV27 CASTLPPTSGNSYNEQFF TGTGCCAGCACTCTCCCTCCGACTAGCGGGAATTCCTACAATGAGCAGTTCTTC
TRBJ2-1 TRBD2 TRBV6-8 CASSGTSGRAVRDEQFF TGTGCCAGCAGTGGGACTAGCGGGAGGGCCGTAAGGGATGAGCAGTTCTTC
TRBJ2-1 TRBD1 TRBV5-1 CASSAGTGFHNEQFF TGCGCCAGCAGCGCCGGGACAGGGTTCCACAATGAGCAGTTCTTC
TRBJ1-5 TRBD1 TRBV18 CASSQTGDQPQHF TGTGCCAGCTCCCAGACAGGGGATCAGCCCCAGCATTTT
TRBJ1-1 TRBD1 TRBV30 CAWRMGQMNTEAFF TGTGCCTGGAGGATGGGACAGATGAACACTGAAGCTTTCTTT
TRBJ2-7 TRBD1 TRBV9 CASSVGGQPYEQYF TGTGCCAGCAGCGTAGGGGGACAGCCCTACGAGCAGTACTTC
TRBJ2-1 - TRBV5-1 CASSLQADSTYNEQFF TGCGCCAGCAGCTTGCAAGCGGACTCCACCTACAATGAGCAGTTCTTC
TRBJ2-3 TRBD1 TRBV27 CASSLEGAGTDTQYF TGTGCCAGCAGTTTAGAGGGGGCGGGCACAGATACGCAGTATTTT
TRBJ2-7 TRBD2 TRBV28 CASRFVAGGDQYF TGTGCCAGCAGATTCGTAGCGGGAGGCGACCAGTACTTC
TRBJ2-2 - TRBV6-1 CASSEEWGANTGELFF TGTGCCAGCAGTGAAGAATGGGGGGCGAACACCGGGGAGCTGTTTTTT
TRBJ2-1 - TRBV13 CASSLGGGRYNEQFF TGTGCCAGCAGCTTAGGCGGGGGGCGATACAATGAGCAGTTCTTC
TRBJ2-7 - TRBV30 CAWGRAGYEQYF TGTGCCTGGGGAAGGGCGGGGTACGAGCAGTACTTC
TRBJ1-5 TRBD1 TRBV6-1 CASSKTGSGNQPQHF TGTGCCAGCAGCAAGACAGGGTCAGGCAATCAGCCCCAGCATTTT
TRBJ2-5 TRBD2 TRBV30 CAWGWGGEETQYF TGTGCCTGGGGGTGGGGGGGAGAAGAGACCCAGTACTTC
TRBJ2-7 - TRBV7-2 CASSPSSYEQYF TGTGCCAGCAGCCCCAGCTCCTACGAGCAGTACTTC
TRBJ2-1 - TRBV6-5 CASSPIGGLVFF TGTGCCAGCAGCCCTATCGGAGGACTGGTTTTCTTC
TRBJ2-1 - TRBV2 CASSDVLDQFF TGTGCCAGCAGTGATGTGCTAGACCAGTTCTTC
TRBJ1-3 - TRBV11-3 CASSLSPEGTIYF TGTGCCAGCAGCTTATCCCCGGAGGGCACCATATATTTT
TRBJ2-1 - TRBV7-3 CASSLDRYNEQFF TGTGCCAGCAGCTTAGACAGGTACAATGAGCAGTTCTTC
TRBJ2-5 TRBD2 TRBV19 CASNTEGGKGRETQYF TGTGCCAGTAACACAGAGGGAGGGAAAGGACGGGAGACCCAGTACTTC
TRBJ2-5 TRBD2 TRBV18 CASSLYPSGRFQETQYF TGTGCCAGCTCACTTTACCCCAGCGGGAGGTTCCAAGAGACCCAGTACTTC
TRBJ2-2 - TRBV5-5 CASRNSGGTGELFF TGTGCCAGCAGAAATTCAGGGGGGACCGGGGAGCTGTTTTTT
TRBJ2-2 - TRBV6-6 CASPARGTGELFF TGTGCCAGCCCGGCCCGGGGGACCGGGGAGCTGTTTTTT
TRBJ2-1 TRBD2 TRBV6-1 CASRLAGSGNEQFF TGTGCCAGTAGACTAGCGGGAAGCGGTAATGAGCAGTTCTTC
TRBJ2-7 TRBD2 TRBV9 CASSLTSAQGEQYF TGTGCCAGCAGCCTAACTAGCGCTCAGGGAGAGCAGTACTTC
TRBJ2-2 TRBD1 TRBV5-1 CASSFRQGNTGELFF TGCGCCAGCAGCTTTCGACAGGGGAACACCGGGGAGCTGTTTTTT
TRBJ1-1 - TRBV7-9 CASSLVGPISNTEAFF TGTGCCAGCAGCTTAGTGGGGCCGATCTCGAACACTGAAGCTTTCTTT